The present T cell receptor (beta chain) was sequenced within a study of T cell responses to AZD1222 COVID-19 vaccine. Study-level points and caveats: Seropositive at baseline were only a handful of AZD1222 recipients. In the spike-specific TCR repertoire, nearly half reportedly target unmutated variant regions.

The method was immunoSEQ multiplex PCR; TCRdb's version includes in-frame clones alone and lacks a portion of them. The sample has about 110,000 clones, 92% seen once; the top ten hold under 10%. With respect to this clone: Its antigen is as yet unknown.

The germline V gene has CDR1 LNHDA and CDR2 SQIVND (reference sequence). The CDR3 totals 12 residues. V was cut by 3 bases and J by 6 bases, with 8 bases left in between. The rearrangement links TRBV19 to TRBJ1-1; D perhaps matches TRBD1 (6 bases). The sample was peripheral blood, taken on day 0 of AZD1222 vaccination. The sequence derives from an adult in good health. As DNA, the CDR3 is TGTGCCAGTAGTATTCGGGGGCCTGAAGCTTTCTTT. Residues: CASSIRGPEAFF.